The 20 T cell receptor beta chains reported below all come from one sample, sequenced in a study of identical twins. Each CDR3 protein gets one entry after TCRdb re-called the 5' RACE reads with MiXCR. Of 350,000 or so distinct CDR3 sequences listed, around an eighth were seen once; the top ten hold more than 6%. These data are also associated with another study on yellow fever vaccine responses in identical twins.

The sequenced sample was CD8+ T cells sorted from blood. Receptors originate from a woman aged 18-30 years in good health.

The sample holds many counts of this clonotype. V usage is TRBV5-1 and J usage is TRBJ2-7, with D perhaps TRBD1 (6 bases). Germline V gene lookup returns CDR1 SGHRS and CDR2 YFSETQ. The V end was cut by 4 bases, the J end by 3 bases, with 14 bases between. The CDR3 has 14 residues. CDR3 sequence: CASSPDRRGYEQYF. The CDR3 nucleotides read TGCGCCAGCAGCCCGGACAGAAGGGGCTACGAGCAGTACTTC.

This clonotype has at least ten counts. The chain links TRBV15 to TRBJ2-2, with D unclear. V dropped 5 bases and J dropped 7 bases, with 11 bases sitting between them. This CDR3 has 13 residues. The V gene's germline CDR1 is LNHNV and CDR2 YYDKDF (reference sequence). CDR3 DNA sequence: TGTGCCACCAGCGCAAGTACGGACGGGGAGCTGTTTTTT. As protein: CATSASTDGELFF.

This chain uses TRBV29-1 with TRBJ2-5; 10 positions agree with TRBD2. The CDR3 runs 16 residues. The germline V gene has CDR1 SQVTM and CDR2 ANQGSEA. V shed 6 bases and J 4 bases; nucleotides not matched to a gene: 14. CDR3 DNA sequence: TGCAGCGTCCAGCGGGAGGGCCTTGGTTTAGGAGAGACCCAGTACTTC. It translates to CSVQREGLGLGETQYF.

This clonotype was detected a few times. The V gene is TRBV7-9, the J gene TRBJ2-5, with 8 bases lining up with TRBD1. Germline CDR1 SEHNR, CDR2 FQNEAQ (reference sequence). Trimming at V came to 1 base and at J to 9 bases, leaving 13 bases not matched to a gene. CDR3 size: 16 residues. The CDR3 sequence: CASSLETGQAPGAQYF. As DNA, the CDR3 is TGTGCCAGCAGCTTAGAGACGGGACAGGCCCCTGGGGCCCAGTACTTC.

In this sample, this clonotype turned up a few times. This chain connects TRBV4-1 to TRBJ1-1; D not resolved. The germline V gene has CDR1 MGHRA and CDR2 YSYEKL. The V and J ends lost 0 bases and 5 bases respectively, with 16 bases between them. The CDR3 consists of 16 residues. The CDR3 DNA is TGCGCCAGCAGCCAAGATCCTCCGGGGATGGGAACTGAAGCTTTCTTT. Protein product: CASSQDPPGMGTEAFF.

The chain employs TRBV27 and TRBJ1-1, with 7 bases matching TRBD1. With V trimmed by 5 bases and J by 6 bases, 12 bases remained unmatched. This CDR3 has 15 amino acids. Per the germline V gene, CDR1 is MNHEY and CDR2 is SMNVEV (reference sequence). CDR3 coding DNA: TGTGCCAGCAGTCCGGAGGGGGCCGGCCCCCCTGAAGCTTTCTTT. This translates into CASSPEGAGPPEAFF.

The chain combines TRBV20-1 with TRBJ2-1, with no clear D. Germline V gives CDR1 DFQATT, CDR2 SNEGSKA (reference sequence). The CDR3 length is 15 residues. With 4 bases removed from V and 2 bases from J, the gap between germline ends came to 15 bases. CDR3 DNA sequence: TGCAGTGCTACGGATCCCGATTCACCCTACAATGAGCAGTTCTTC. Amino acids: CSATDPDSPYNEQFF.

This clonotype was picked up many times. This chain links TRBV27 with TRBJ1-1; D possibly corresponds to TRBD1 (6 bases). The CDR3 spans 14 residues. Germline CDR1 MNHEY, CDR2 SMNVEV (reference sequence). V gave up 6 bases and J gave up 0 bases, with 11 bases separating them. The CDR3 is CASSTTGMNTEAFF. For the CDR3, the DNA is TGTGCCAGCAGCACGACAGGAATGAACACTGAAGCTTTCTTT.

This clonotype was seen a few times. Written as DNA, the CDR3 is TGCGCCAGCAGACTTTCTGATTACAGGGGGGGGGCACAGTTCTTC. Translated: CASRLSDYRGGAQFF. V usage is TRBV5-1 and J usage is TRBJ2-1; D perhaps matches TRBD1 (8 bases). V was shortened by 5 bases and J by 13 bases, with 25 bases between the two germline ends. The germline V gene encodes CDR1 SGHRS and CDR2 YFSETQ. This CDR3 region has 15 residues.

This clonotype was recorded a few times. The J gene is TRBJ2-3, the V gene TRBV7-9; unclear D gene. V was trimmed by 4 bases and J by 1 base, leaving 15 bases between them. In germline, CDR1 is SEHNR, CDR2 FQNEAQ (reference sequence). The CDR3 extends over 16 amino acids. Here the CDR3 reads CASSSRLHQGTDTQYF. CDR3 DNA: TGTGCCAGCAGCTCGCGCCTACACCAGGGCACAGATACGCAGTATTTT.

This clonotype turned up a few times. V and J are TRBV11-2 and TRBJ2-1; D not certain. The length of the CDR3 is 17 residues. V was shortened by 0 bases and J by 0 bases, with 12 bases between the two germline ends. Germline-derived CDR1 and CDR2 are SGHAT and FQNNGV. The CDR3 nucleotides are TGTGCCAGCAGCTTAGAAAACTATCCAAGCTCCTACAATGAGCAGTTCTTC. Residues: CASSLENYPSSYNEQFF.

This clonotype was detected a few times. The chain joins TRBV7-9 to TRBJ2-7; TRBD2 agrees at 13 bases. Germline values: CDR1 SEHNR, CDR2 FQNEAQ (reference sequence). The CDR3 has 16 amino acids. Unmatched junction bases numbered 6, after V lost 4 bases and J lost 3 bases. For the CDR3, the DNA is TGTGCCAGCAGCTCCCCGGGACTAGCGGGAATCTACGAGCAGTACTTC. Its protein product is CASSSPGLAGIYEQYF.

The chain has TRBV12-3 or TRBV12-4 and TRBJ2-5; a possible D gene is TRBD1 (6 bases). This CDR3 contains 15 residues. V was clipped by 2 bases and J by 5 bases, with 15 bases between them. The CDR3 loop is CASSLRQGYSETQYF. Here the CDR3 DNA reads TGTGCCAGCAGTTTAAGGCAGGGGTACAGCGAGACCCAGTACTTC.

The chain uses TRBV5-1 and TRBJ1-1; TRBD1 agrees at 11 bases. The CDR3 extends over 15 amino acids. J gave up 6 bases and V 4 bases, and 8 bases lay outside the gene matches. The V gene's germline CDR1 is SGHRS and CDR2 YFSETQ. The CDR3 reads CASSIGTGGGPEAFF. The CDR3 DNA sequence: TGCGCCAGCAGCATCGGGACAGGGGGAGGACCTGAAGCTTTCTTT.

This clonotype was observed a handful of times. This rearrangement joins TRBV7-9 to TRBJ1-1; 10 nucleotides match TRBD1. The J segment lost 5 bases and the V segment lost 4 bases, leaving 4 bases of the junction unmatched. From germline, CDR1 is SEHNR and CDR2 FQNEAQ (reference sequence). The CDR3 extends over 14 amino acids. CDR3 residues: CASSSDRGRTEAFF. The CDR3 DNA reads as TGTGCCAGCAGCTCGGACAGGGGGAGGACTGAAGCTTTCTTT.

The sample holds many counts of this clonotype. The CDR3 sequence: CASSFGGNSPLHF. As DNA, the CDR3 is TGTGCCAGCAGTTTTGGGGGAAATTCACCCCTCCACTTT. This chain joins TRBV12-3 or TRBV12-4 and TRBJ1-6, with D possibly being TRBD1 (5 bases). This CDR3 is 13 amino acids long. V gave up 3 bases and J gave up 7 bases, with 7 bases separating them.

This clonotype was seen only a few times. V gene TRBV10-2 combines with J gene TRBJ2-7; tentatively, D is TRBD1 (6 bases). The germline V and J ends were trimmed by 2 bases and 2 bases, with 16 bases remaining between them. CDR3 length: 16 residues. Germline V gives CDR1 WSHSY, CDR2 SAAADI. Here the CDR3 DNA reads TGCGCCAGCAGTGAGGGGGGCCCCTGGGTTCCCTACGAGCAGTACGTC. Its protein product is CASSEGGPWVPYEQYV.

As for this clonotype: The conserved closing phenylalanine or tryptophan is absent in this CDR3, likely reflecting a read error. V is TRBV5-6 and J is TRBJ2-7, with D possibly called TRBD1 or TRBD2 (5 bases each). The V gene lost 0 bases and the J gene lost 3 bases, with 10 bases spanning the gap. There are 14 residues in the CDR3. The germline V gene has CDR1 SGHDT and CDR2 YYEEEE. Written as DNA, the CDR3 is TGTGCCAGCAGCTTGGCCAGGGAGATCTACGAGCAGTACATC. Translated, it gives CASSLAREIYEQYI.

This clonotype was detected a few times. The rearrangement uses TRBV20-1 and TRBJ2-1, with D perhaps matching TRBD2 (5 bases). The V gene's germline CDR1 is DFQATT and CDR2 SNEGSKA (reference sequence). CDR3 length: 16 residues. Between the trimmed V and J ends, which lost 0 bases and 6 bases, there was a span of 18 bases. The CDR3 DNA follows: TGCAGTGCTAGAGATCTACGGACTCCGGAGGTCAATGAGCAGTTCTTC. This gives the protein CSARDLRTPEVNEQFF.

The sample holds a few counts of this clonotype. J is TRBJ1-3 and V is TRBV4-1; D unclear. V lost 1 base, J lost 4 bases, and 8 bases lay in between. This CDR3 contains 14 residues. The germline V gene has CDR1 MGHRA and CDR2 YSYEKL. Written as DNA, the CDR3 is TGCGCCAGCAGCCAAGCGATCTCCGGAAACACCATATATTTT. Protein product: CASSQAISGNTIYF.